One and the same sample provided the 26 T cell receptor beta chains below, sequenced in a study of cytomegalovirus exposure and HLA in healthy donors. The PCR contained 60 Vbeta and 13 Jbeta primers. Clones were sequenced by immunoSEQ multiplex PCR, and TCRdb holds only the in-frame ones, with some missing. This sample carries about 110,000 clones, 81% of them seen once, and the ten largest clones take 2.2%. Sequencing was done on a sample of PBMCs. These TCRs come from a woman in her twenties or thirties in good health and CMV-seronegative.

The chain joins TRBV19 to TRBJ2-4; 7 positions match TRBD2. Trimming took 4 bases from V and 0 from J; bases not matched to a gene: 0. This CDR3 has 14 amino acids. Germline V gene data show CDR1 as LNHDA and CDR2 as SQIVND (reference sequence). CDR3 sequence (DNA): TGTGCCAGTAGTAGGGAGGGAGCCAAAAACATTCAGTACTTC. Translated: CASSREGAKNIQYF. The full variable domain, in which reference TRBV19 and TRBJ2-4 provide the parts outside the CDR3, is DGGITQSPKYLFRKEGQNVTLSCEQNLNHDAMYWYRQDPGQGLRLIYYSQIVNDFQKGDIAEGYSVSREKKESFPLTVTSAQKNPTAFYLCASSREGAKNIQYFGAGTRLSVL.

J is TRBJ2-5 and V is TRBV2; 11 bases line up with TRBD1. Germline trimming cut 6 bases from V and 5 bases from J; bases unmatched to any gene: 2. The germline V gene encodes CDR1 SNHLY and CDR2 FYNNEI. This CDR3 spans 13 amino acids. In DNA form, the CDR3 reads TGTGCCAGCAGATGGACAGGGGGCGAGACCCAGTACTTC. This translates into CASRWTGGETQYF.

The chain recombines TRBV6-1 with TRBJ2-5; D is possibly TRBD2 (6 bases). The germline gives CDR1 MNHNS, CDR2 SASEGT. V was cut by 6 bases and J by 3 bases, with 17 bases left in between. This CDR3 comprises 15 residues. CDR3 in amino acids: CASSHAAGPEETQYF. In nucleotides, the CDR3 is TGTGCCAGCAGCCATGCGGCGGGGCCCGAAGAGACCCAGTACTTC.

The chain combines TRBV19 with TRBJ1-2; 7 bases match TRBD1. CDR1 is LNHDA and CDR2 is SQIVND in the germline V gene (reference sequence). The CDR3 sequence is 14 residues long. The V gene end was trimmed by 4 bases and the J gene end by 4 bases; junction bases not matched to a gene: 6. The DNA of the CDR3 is TGTGCCAGTAGTACGAGACAGGGCGCCTATGGCTACACCTTC. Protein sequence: CASSTRQGAYGYTF.

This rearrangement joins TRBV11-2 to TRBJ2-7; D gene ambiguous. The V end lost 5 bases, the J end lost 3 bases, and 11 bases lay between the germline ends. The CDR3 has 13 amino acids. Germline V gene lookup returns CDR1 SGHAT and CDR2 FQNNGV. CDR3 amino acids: CASSDPTFYEQYF. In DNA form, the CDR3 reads TGTGCCAGCAGCGACCCGACATTCTACGAGCAGTACTTC. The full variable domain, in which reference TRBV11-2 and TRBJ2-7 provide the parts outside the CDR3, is EAGVAQSPRYKIIEKRQSVAFWCNPISGHATLYWYQQILGQGPKLLIQFQNNGVVDDSQLPKDRFSAERLKGVDSTLKIQPAKLEDSAVYLCASSDPTFYEQYFGPGTRLTVT.

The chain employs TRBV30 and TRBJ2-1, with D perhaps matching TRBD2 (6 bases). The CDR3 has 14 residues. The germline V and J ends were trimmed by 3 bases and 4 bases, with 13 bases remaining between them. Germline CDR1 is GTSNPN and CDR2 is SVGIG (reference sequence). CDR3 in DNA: TGTGCCTGGAGCCGGGACTTAAGTTACAATGAGCAGTTCTTC. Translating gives CAWSRDLSYNEQFF.

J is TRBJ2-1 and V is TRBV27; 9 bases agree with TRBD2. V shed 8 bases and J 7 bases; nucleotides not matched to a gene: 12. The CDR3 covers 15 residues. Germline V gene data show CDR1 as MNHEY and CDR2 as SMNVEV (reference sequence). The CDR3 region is CASRIRLAGRNEQFF. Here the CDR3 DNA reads TGTGCCAGCCGCATTCGGCTAGCGGGGAGGAATGAGCAGTTCTTC.

The chain's CDR3 is CASRLVVFGELFF. DNA of the CDR3: TGTGCCAGCAGGCTAGTAGTTTTCGGGGAGCTGTTTTTT. The V and J genes are TRBV6-5 and TRBJ2-2; D gene unclear. Trimming pared 6 bases from V and 7 bases from J, leaving 12 bases between. This CDR3 has 13 amino acids. CDR1 and CDR2 (germline): MNHEY, SVGAGI.

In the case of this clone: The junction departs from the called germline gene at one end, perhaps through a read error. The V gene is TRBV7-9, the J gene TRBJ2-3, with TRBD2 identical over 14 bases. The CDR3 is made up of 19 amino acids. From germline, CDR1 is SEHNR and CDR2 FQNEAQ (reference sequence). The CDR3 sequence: CSSSLGGLAGGSGTDTQYF. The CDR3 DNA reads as TGTTCCAGCAGCTTAGGAGGACTAGCGGGAGGATCGGGCACAGATACGCAGTATTTT.

DNA of the CDR3: TGTGCCAGCAGTGCTGGACAGGAGAACAACTATGGCTACACCTTC. Protein product: CASSAGQENNYGYTF. V gene TRBV6-5 combines with J gene TRBJ1-2, with 7 bases fitting TRBD1. With 5 bases clipped from V and 2 bases from J, the junction kept 8 bases outside the gene matches. The CDR3 loop spans 15 amino acids. Germline assignment: CDR1 MNHEY and CDR2 SVGAGI.

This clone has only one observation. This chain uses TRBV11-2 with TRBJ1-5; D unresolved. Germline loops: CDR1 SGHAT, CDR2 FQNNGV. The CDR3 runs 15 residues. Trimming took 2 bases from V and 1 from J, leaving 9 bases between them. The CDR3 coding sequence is TGTGCCAGCAGCTTATCTCGCCAGAGCAATCAGCCCCAGCATTTT. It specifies CASSLSRQSNQPQHF.

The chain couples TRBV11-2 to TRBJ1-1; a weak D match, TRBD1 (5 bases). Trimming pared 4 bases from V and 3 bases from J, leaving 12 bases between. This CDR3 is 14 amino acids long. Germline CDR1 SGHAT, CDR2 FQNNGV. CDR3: CASSYTEGYTEAFF. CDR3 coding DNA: TGTGCCAGCAGCTACACGGAGGGGTACACTGAAGCTTTCTTT. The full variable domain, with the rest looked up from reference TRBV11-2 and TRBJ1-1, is EAGVAQSPRYKIIEKRQSVAFWCNPISGHATLYWYQQILGQGPKLLIQFQNNGVVDDSQLPKDRFSAERLKGVDSTLKIQPAKLEDSAVYLCASSYTEGYTEAFFGQGTRLTVV.

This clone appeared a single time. The CDR3 is CASSLFVTSTDTQYF. The CDR3, as DNA: TGTGCCAGTAGTCTCTTTGTTACTAGCACAGATACGCAGTATTTT. The chain combines TRBV19 with TRBJ2-3; no clear D gene. The CDR3 covers 15 residues. Trimming left V 5 bases short and J 0 bases short, with 12 bases between. The V gene's germline CDR1 is LNHDA and CDR2 SQIVND (reference sequence).

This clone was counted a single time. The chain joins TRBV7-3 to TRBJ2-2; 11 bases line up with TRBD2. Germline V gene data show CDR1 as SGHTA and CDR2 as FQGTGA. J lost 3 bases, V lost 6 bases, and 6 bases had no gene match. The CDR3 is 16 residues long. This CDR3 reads CASRLAGGPYTGELFF. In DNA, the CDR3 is TGTGCCAGCAGGCTAGCGGGAGGACCCTACACCGGGGAGCTGTTTTTT.

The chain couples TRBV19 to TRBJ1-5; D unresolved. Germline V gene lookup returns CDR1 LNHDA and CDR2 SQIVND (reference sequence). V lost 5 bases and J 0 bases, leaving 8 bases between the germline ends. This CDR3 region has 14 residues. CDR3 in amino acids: CASSRVYSNQPQHF. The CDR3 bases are TGTGCCAGTAGTCGCGTGTATAGCAATCAGCCCCAGCATTTT.

This chain's CDR3 is CASSQPSGGTVLYEQYF. The CDR3 region has the DNA TGCGCCAGCAGCCAACCCTCTGGGGGGACTGTACTCTACGAGCAGTACTTC. This rearrangement joins TRBV4-1 to TRBJ2-7, with a weak D call TRBD2 (6 bases). Trimming pared 2 bases from V and 3 bases from J, leaving 20 bases between. The CDR3 has 17 amino acids. The germline gives CDR1 MGHRA, CDR2 YSYEKL.

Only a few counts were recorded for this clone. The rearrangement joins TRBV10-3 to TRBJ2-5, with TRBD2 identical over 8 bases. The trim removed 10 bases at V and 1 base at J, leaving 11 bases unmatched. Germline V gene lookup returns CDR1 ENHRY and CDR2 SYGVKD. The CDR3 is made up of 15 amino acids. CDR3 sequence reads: CATTGGSGSQETQYF. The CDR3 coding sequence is TGTGCCACTACGGGAGGCAGCGGGAGCCAAGAGACCCAGTACTTC.

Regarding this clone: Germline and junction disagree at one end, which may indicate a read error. The CDR3 spells CASSLAGTSGSPRWNEQFF. As DNA, the CDR3 is TGTGCCAGCAGCCTAGCCGGGACTAGCGGGAGCCCAAGGTGGAATGAGCAGTTCTTC. The chain joins TRBV7-2 to TRBJ2-1; TRBD2 agrees at 14 bases. Germline V gene sequence: CDR1 SGHTA, CDR2 FQGNSA. The CDR3 loop spans 19 amino acids.

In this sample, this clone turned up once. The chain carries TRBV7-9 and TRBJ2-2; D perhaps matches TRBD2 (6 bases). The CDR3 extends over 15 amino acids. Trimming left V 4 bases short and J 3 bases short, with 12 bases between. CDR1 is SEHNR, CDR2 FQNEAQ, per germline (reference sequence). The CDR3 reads CASSSGLGDTGELFF. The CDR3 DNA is TGTGCCAGCAGCTCGGGACTGGGGGACACCGGGGAGCTGTTTTTT. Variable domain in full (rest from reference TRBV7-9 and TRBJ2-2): DTGVSQNPRHKITKRGQNVTFRCDPISEHNRLYWYRQTLGQGPEFLTYFQNEAQLEKSRLLSDRFSAERPKGSFSTLEIQRTEQGDSAMYLCASSSGLGDTGELFFGEGSRLTVL.

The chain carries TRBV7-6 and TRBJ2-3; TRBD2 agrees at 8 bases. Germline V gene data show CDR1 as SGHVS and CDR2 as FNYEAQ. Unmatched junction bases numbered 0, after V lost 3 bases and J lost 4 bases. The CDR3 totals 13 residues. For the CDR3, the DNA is TGTGCCAGCAGCTTGACTAGCGCAGATACGCAGTATTTT. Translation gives CASSLTSADTQYF.

The CDR3, as DNA: TGTGCCAGCAGCGTAGATGGGGCGCGGGGATTGCATGAGCAGTTCTTC. Translation: CASSVDGARGLHEQFF. The chain uses TRBV9 and TRBJ2-1; the D gene is possibly TRBD2 (6 bases). The V gene's germline CDR1 is SGDLS and CDR2 YYNGEE. The CDR3 is 16 amino acids. The ends were cut back, 0 bases at V and 8 bases at J, with 18 bases in the middle.

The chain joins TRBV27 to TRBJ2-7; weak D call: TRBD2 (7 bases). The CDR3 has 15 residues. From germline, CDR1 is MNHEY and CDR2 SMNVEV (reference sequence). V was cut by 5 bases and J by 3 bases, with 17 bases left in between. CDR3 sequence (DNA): TGTGCCAGCAGTAGGGGGGCGGGAGTTGGCTACGAGCAGTACTTC. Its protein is CASSRGAGVGYEQYF.

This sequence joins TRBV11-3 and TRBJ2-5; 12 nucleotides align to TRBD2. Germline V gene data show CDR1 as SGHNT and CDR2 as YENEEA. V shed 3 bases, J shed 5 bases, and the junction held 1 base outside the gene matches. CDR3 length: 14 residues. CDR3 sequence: CASSLTSGSETQYF. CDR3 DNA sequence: TGTGCCAGCAGCTTGACTAGCGGGAGTGAGACCCAGTACTTC.

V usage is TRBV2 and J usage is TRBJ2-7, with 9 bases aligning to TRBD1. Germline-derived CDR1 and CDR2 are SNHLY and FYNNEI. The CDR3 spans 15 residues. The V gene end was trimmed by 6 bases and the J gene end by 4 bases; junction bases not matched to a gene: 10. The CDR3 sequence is CASRGTGSVFYEQYF. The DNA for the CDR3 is TGTGCCAGCAGAGGGACAGGGAGCGTGTTTTACGAGCAGTACTTC. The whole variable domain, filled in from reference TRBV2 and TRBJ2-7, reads EPEVTQTPSHQVTQMGQEVILRCVPISNHLYFYWYRQILGQKVEFLVSFYNNEISEKSEIFDDQFSVERPDGSNFTLKIRSTKLEDSAMYFCASRGTGSVFYEQYFGPGTRLTVT.

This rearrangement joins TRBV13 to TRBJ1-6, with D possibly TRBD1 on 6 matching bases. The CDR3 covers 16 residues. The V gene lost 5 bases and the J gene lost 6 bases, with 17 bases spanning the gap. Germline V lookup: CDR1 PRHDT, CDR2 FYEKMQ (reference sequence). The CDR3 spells CASSPRTGTSNSPLHF. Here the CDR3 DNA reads TGTGCCAGCAGCCCGAGAACCGGGACATCTAATTCACCCCTCCACTTT.

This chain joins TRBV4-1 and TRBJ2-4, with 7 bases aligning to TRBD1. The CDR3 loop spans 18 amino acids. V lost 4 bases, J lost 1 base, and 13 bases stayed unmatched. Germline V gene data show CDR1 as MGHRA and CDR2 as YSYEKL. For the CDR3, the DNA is TGCGCCAGCAGCCCTCGGGACAGCGCAATAGGGGCCAAAAACATTCAGTACTTC. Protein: CASSPRDSAIGAKNIQYF.